A single sample gave rise to the 32 T cell receptor beta chains below, sequenced in a study of T cell responses to AZD1222 COVID-19 vaccine. Only in-frame clones appear in the TCRdb table, and some are missing; sequencing was by immunoSEQ multiplex PCR. The sample has 130,000 or so clones; 85% to 90% are singletons. Here the sequenced sample was peripheral blood, taken 28 days after the second AZD1222 dose. The source of these receptors is an adult who received the AZD1222 COVID-19 vaccine.

The count of this clone is one. V is TRBV19 and J is TRBJ2-7; D not certain. The CDR3 length is 15 residues. Trimming took off 3 bases at V and 4 bases at J, with 16 bases between the two ends. Germline V gene lookup returns CDR1 LNHDA and CDR2 SQIVND (reference sequence). The CDR3 nucleotides read TGTGCCAGTAGTATTTTCGGCGGCGCACTGTACGAGCAGTACTTC. This translates into CASSIFGGALYEQYF.

This chain's CDR3 is CASSLSALNTEAFF. DNA for the CDR3: TGTGCCAGCAGCTTAAGTGCCCTGAACACTGAAGCTTTCTTT. The chain has TRBV7-9 and TRBJ1-1; D is ambiguous. Germline V gene lookup returns CDR1 SEHNR and CDR2 FQNEAQ (reference sequence). V was shortened by 2 bases and J by 0 bases, with 7 bases between the two germline ends. This CDR3 contains 14 residues.

V gene TRBV6-1 combines with J gene TRBJ2-7; D perhaps matches TRBD1 (6 bases). Germline V CDR1 and CDR2: MNHNS, SASEGT. The CDR3 has 15 residues. The V end lost 0 bases, the J end lost 0 bases, and 9 bases lay between the germline ends. CDR3: CASSEAEGGSYEQYF. CDR3 coding DNA: TGTGCCAGCAGTGAAGCTGAAGGGGGCTCCTACGAGCAGTACTTC.

The CDR3: CASSSTQFNSPLHF. CDR3 DNA: TGTGCCAGCAGCTCGACACAATTTAATTCACCCCTCCACTTT. The gene calls are TRBV7-9 and TRBJ1-6; D not certain. CDR3 length: 14 residues. V gave up 4 bases and J gave up 6 bases, with 10 bases separating them. From germline, CDR1 is SEHNR and CDR2 FQNEAQ (reference sequence).

The V and J genes are TRBV5-1 and TRBJ2-5; tentatively, D is TRBD1 (5 bases). The CDR3 has 15 residues. Germline V CDR1 and CDR2: SGHRS, YFSETQ. V lost 4 bases to trimming and J lost 3 bases, with 16 bases between them. The DNA for the CDR3 is TGCGCCAGCAGCCCTAATGTGGGGCCGGAAGAGACCCAGTACTTC. The encoded protein is CASSPNVGPEETQYF.

The chain is built from TRBV7-3 and TRBJ2-2; no clear D gene. V was clipped by 2 bases and J by 5 bases, with 12 bases between them. The CDR3 sequence is 15 residues long. Germline V gene data show CDR1 as SGHTA and CDR2 as FQGTGA. The CDR3: CASSLGGPITGELFF. CDR3 DNA: TGTGCCAGCAGCTTAGGTGGGCCGATAACCGGGGAGCTGTTTTTT.

Only one count was recorded for this clone. The genes are TRBV19 and TRBJ1-1; D gene ambiguous. The ends were cut back, 10 bases at V and 0 bases at J, with 6 bases in the middle. The CDR3 runs to 11 residues. Looked up from germline, CDR1 is LNHDA and CDR2 is SQIVND (reference sequence). The CDR3 DNA reads TGTGCCACCCGAATGAACACTGAAGCTTTCTTT. This encodes CATRMNTEAFF.

V gene TRBV7-9 combines with J gene TRBJ2-2; the D gene could be TRBD1 or TRBD2 (6 bases each). There are 18 residues in the CDR3. The germline V gene encodes CDR1 SEHNR and CDR2 FQNEAQ (reference sequence). V was shortened by 2 bases and J by 3 bases, with 19 bases between the two germline ends. In DNA, the CDR3 is TGTGCCAGCAGCTTACCCCGCAGCGCAGGGGACTACACCGGGGAGCTGTTTTTT. Its translation is CASSLPRSAGDYTGELFF. The full variable domain, its missing parts supplied by reference TRBV7-9 and TRBJ2-2, is DTGVSQNPRHKITKRGQNVTFRCDPISEHNRLYWYRQTLGQGPEFLTYFQNEAQLEKSRLLSDRFSAERPKGSFSTLEIQRTEQGDSAMYLCASSLPRSAGDYTGELFFGEGSRLTVL.

The chain has TRBV9 and TRBJ2-1; a possible D gene is TRBD2 (6 bases). The CDR3 has 15 amino acids. Trimming took 1 base from V and 4 from J, leaving 12 bases between them. Germline values: CDR1 SGDLS, CDR2 YYNGEE. DNA of the CDR3: TGTGCCAGCAGCGTATTCGGGACTCAATACAATGAGCAGTTCTTC. It yields the protein CASSVFGTQYNEQFF.

This clone turned up a few times. This rearrangement joins TRBV11-3 to TRBJ2-1; TRBD2 might be the D (7 bases). Germline CDR1 and CDR2: SGHNT and YENEEA. This CDR3 region has 15 residues. V was pared by 1 base and J by 7 bases, with 14 bases between. The CDR3 DNA reads TGTGCCAGCAGCTTAGGACGGGGGGCAAGAAATGAGCAGTTCTTC. Translation: CASSLGRGARNEQFF.

This chain links TRBV19 with TRBJ2-1; no clear D. The CDR3 spans 14 residues. Trimming cost V 5 bases and J 6 bases, with 14 bases left between them. Germline CDR1 and CDR2: LNHDA and SQIVND (reference sequence). The CDR3 loop is CASSPRSATNEQFF. The CDR3 coding sequence is TGTGCCAGTAGTCCCCGGAGCGCGACCAATGAGCAGTTCTTC. Supplemented by reference TRBV19 and TRBJ2-1, the full variable domain reads DGGITQSPKYLFRKEGQNVTLSCEQNLNHDAMYWYRQDPGQGLRLIYYSQIVNDFQKGDIAEGYSVSREKKESFPLTVTSAQKNPTAFYLCASSPRSATNEQFFGPGTRLTVL.

This clone was recorded a few times. The chain combines TRBV6-1 with TRBJ2-6; tentative D call: TRBD1 (7 bases). This CDR3 is 19 amino acids long. Trimming cost V 0 bases and J 2 bases, with 17 bases left between them. Germline CDR1 is MNHNS and CDR2 is SASEGT. The CDR3 region is CASSEAYGGTAAGANVLTF. The CDR3 DNA is TGTGCCAGCAGTGAAGCGTATGGAGGGACAGCTGCTGGGGCCAACGTCCTGACTTTC.

The genes are TRBV6-4 and TRBJ2-3, with D unclear. The CDR3 is made up of 12 amino acids. V was pared by 4 bases and J by 5 bases, with 7 bases between. Per the germline V gene, CDR1 is MRHNA and CDR2 is SNTAGT. CDR3 region: CASSAGQDTQYF. In nucleotides, the CDR3 is TGTGCCAGCAGTGCGGGCCAAGATACGCAGTATTTT.

The V and J genes are TRBV5-4 and TRBJ2-7, with 7 bases aligning to TRBD2. The CDR3 covers 14 residues. Germline values: CDR1 SGHNT, CDR2 YYREEE (reference sequence). The trim removed 6 bases at V and 3 bases at J, leaving 9 bases unmatched. CDR3 amino acids: CASTQGPSGYEQYF. CDR3 DNA sequence: TGTGCCAGCACCCAGGGCCCTAGCGGCTACGAGCAGTACTTC.

The J gene is TRBJ1-2, the V gene TRBV7-2, with a tentative D call TRBD1 (5 bases). V dropped 1 base and J dropped 6 bases, with 15 bases sitting between them. CDR1 is SGHTA, CDR2 FQGNSA, per germline. The CDR3 loop spans 15 amino acids. The CDR3 nucleotides read TGTGCCAGCAGCTTAGGGCCCGCGAGGGGAGATGGCTACACCTTC. Translation: CASSLGPARGDGYTF.

The rearrangement joins TRBV11-3 to TRBJ1-2; TRBD1 agrees at 8 bases. V trimming: 5 bases; J trimming: 0 bases; junction bases outside the gene matches: 5. This CDR3 has 15 residues. Germline values: CDR1 SGHNT, CDR2 YENEEA. The CDR3: CASSLGQGANYGYTF. The CDR3 DNA reads as TGTGCCAGCAGCCTAGGACAGGGAGCTAACTATGGCTACACCTTC.

The rearrangement uses TRBV6-1 and TRBJ1-3; 8 nucleotides align to TRBD1. Per germline, CDR1 MNHNS and CDR2 SASEGT. CDR3 length: 15 amino acids. The V segment lost 3 bases and the J segment 4 bases; nucleotides outside the gene matches: 5. The CDR3 region is CASSEPRTGGNTIYF. The CDR3 DNA reads TGTGCCAGCAGTGAGCCCCGGACAGGGGGAAACACCATATATTTT.

The chain carries TRBV11-2 and TRBJ2-1; D is unclear. Germline V gene data show CDR1 as SGHAT and CDR2 as FQNNGV. V was cut by 5 bases and J by 5 bases, with 19 bases left in between. This CDR3 region has 16 residues. The chain's CDR3 is CASSPTRVLVNNEQFF. The DNA of the CDR3 is TGTGCCAGCAGCCCTACCCGGGTCTTAGTTAACAATGAGCAGTTCTTC.

The chain couples TRBV15 to TRBJ1-1, with unresolved D. V lost 0 bases to trimming and J lost 1 base, with 6 bases between them. CDR3 size: 14 residues. The germline V gene has CDR1 LNHNV and CDR2 YYDKDF (reference sequence). CDR3 coding DNA: TGTGCCACCAGCAGAGATTTGGCGAACACTGAAGCTTTCTTT. Translation: CATSRDLANTEAFF.

The V gene is TRBV28, the J gene TRBJ2-7; 9 bases match TRBD2. This CDR3 has 15 residues. V lost 4 bases to trimming and J lost 4 bases; unmatched junction nucleotides: 8. Germline CDR1 is MDHEN and CDR2 is SYDVKM. The CDR3 bases are TGTGCCAGCAGTTCGGGACTAGCAGCTTTTTACGAGCAGTACTTC. Its translation is CASSSGLAAFYEQYF. The full variable domain, in which reference TRBV28 and TRBJ2-7 provide the parts outside the CDR3, is DVKVTQSSRYLVKRTGEKVFLECVQDMDHENMFWYRQDPGLGLRLIYFSYDVKMKEKGDIPEGYSVSREKKERFSLILESASTNQTSMYLCASSSGLAAFYEQYFGPGTRLTVT.

The chain recombines TRBV5-1 with TRBJ2-1; 8 nucleotides line up with TRBD1. This CDR3 spans 16 amino acids. The junction had 5 bases not matched to a gene; V was cut back by 0 bases and J by 3 bases. Germline loops: CDR1 SGHRS, CDR2 YFSETQ. The CDR3: CASSLVAGTGYNEQFF. As DNA, the CDR3 is TGCGCCAGCAGCTTGGTCGCCGGGACAGGCTACAATGAGCAGTTCTTC.

This chain links TRBV27 with TRBJ1-5; weak D call: TRBD1 (6 bases). Per germline, CDR1 MNHEY and CDR2 SMNVEV (reference sequence). Trimming took off 2 bases at V and 7 bases at J, with 9 bases between the two ends. The CDR3 sequence is 13 residues long. CDR3 in DNA: TGTGCCAGCAGTTTAAAGGGGGGACAGCCCCAGCATTTT. This codes for CASSLKGGQPQHF.

The CDR3 coding sequence is TGTGCCAGCAGCGCGCGGGGACAGGGAGGCGAAAAACTGTTTTTT. Its translation: CASSARGQGGEKLFF. The V gene is TRBV13, the J gene TRBJ1-4; TRBD1 aligns across 9 bases. The CDR3 runs to 15 residues. The junction had 9 bases not matched to a gene; V was cut back by 5 bases and J by 8 bases. Germline lookup yields CDR1 PRHDT and CDR2 FYEKMQ (reference sequence).

This chain joins TRBV6-5 and TRBJ1-6; the match to TRBD1 covers 8 bases. Germline-derived CDR1 and CDR2 are MNHEY and SVGAGI. With 2 bases clipped from V and 7 bases from J, the junction kept 1 base outside the gene matches. The CDR3 is 14 residues long. CDR3 loop: CASSYDRGNSPLHF. CDR3 nucleotides: TGTGCCAGCAGTTACGACAGGGGAAATTCACCCCTCCACTTT.

The rearrangement links TRBV28 to TRBJ1-6; no definite D call. CDR1 and CDR2 (germline): MDHEN, SYDVKM. The CDR3 runs to 15 residues. Trimming stripped 1 base from V and 10 bases from J, with 14 bases between. This chain's CDR3 is CASSLFTGIQSPLHF. For the CDR3, the DNA is TGTGCCAGCAGTTTATTCACGGGGATACAATCACCCCTCCACTTT. The full variable domain, its missing parts supplied by reference TRBV28 and TRBJ1-6, is DVKVTQSSRYLVKRTGEKVFLECVQDMDHENMFWYRQDPGLGLRLIYFSYDVKMKEKGDIPEGYSVSREKKERFSLILESASTNQTSMYLCASSLFTGIQSPLHFGNGTRLTVT.

This chain uses TRBV11-3 with TRBJ1-1, with 10 bases aligning to TRBD1. Unmatched junction bases numbered 8, after V lost 7 bases and J lost 6 bases. This CDR3 region has 14 residues. Germline assignment: CDR1 SGHNT and CDR2 YENEEA. CDR3 DNA sequence: TGTGCCAGCACCCCGGGACAGGGGTGGCCTGAAGCTTTCTTT. Amino acid sequence: CASTPGQGWPEAFF.

The rearrangement links TRBV7-9 to TRBJ1-1; TRBD1 might be the D (5 bases). The CDR3 is 12 amino acids. Germline loops: CDR1 SEHNR, CDR2 FQNEAQ (reference sequence). Trimming left V 7 bases short and J 4 bases short, with 10 bases between. CDR3 DNA sequence: TGTGCCAGCACCGATGGGGGCACTGAAGCTTTCTTT. Residues: CASTDGGTEAFF.

This rearrangement joins TRBV12-3 or TRBV12-4 to TRBJ1-5, with D hard to call. The CDR3 covers 13 residues. V was clipped by 6 bases and J by 3 bases, with 9 bases between them. CDR3 loop: CASSRSDNQPQHF. For the CDR3, the DNA is TGTGCCAGCAGCCGGAGTGACAATCAGCCCCAGCATTTT.

The rearrangement uses TRBV2 and TRBJ2-7; 12 bases agree with TRBD2. Germline CDR1 is SNHLY and CDR2 is FYNNEI. This CDR3 spans 16 amino acids. Trimming cost V 5 bases and J 2 bases; bases outside gene matches: 7. CDR3 DNA sequence: TGTGCCAGCAGTAAACCTTCTAGCGGGGGGGCCTACGAGCAGTACTTC. Its translation is CASSKPSSGGAYEQYF.

The V call is TRBV9, the J call TRBJ2-3, with 10 bases identical to TRBD2. With V trimmed by 2 bases and J by 5 bases, 8 bases remained unmatched. The CDR3 is 16 residues long. Germline lookup yields CDR1 SGDLS and CDR2 YYNGEE. CDR3 DNA sequence: TGTGCCAGCAGCGTTACTAGCGGGGAGGCGGGAGATACGCAGTATTTT. This codes for CASSVTSGEAGDTQYF. The full variable domain, with the rest looked up from reference TRBV9 and TRBJ2-3, is DSGVTQTPKHLITATGQRVTLRCSPRSGDLSVYWYQQSLDQGLQFLIQYYNGEERAKGNILERFSAQQFPDLHSELNLSSLELGDSALYFCASSVTSGEAGDTQYFGPGTRLTVL.

This clone has a handful of counts. The chain combines TRBV11-3 with TRBJ2-7; possible D gene TRBD1, 5 bases. The ends were cut back, 4 bases at V and 4 bases at J, with 17 bases in the middle. CDR3 length: 15 amino acids. Per the germline V gene, CDR1 is SGHNT and CDR2 is YENEEA. The CDR3 sequence: CASSSRQSVGYEQYF. The CDR3 bases are TGTGCCAGCAGCTCTCGACAGTCTGTGGGGTACGAGCAGTACTTC. The full variable domain, its missing parts supplied by reference TRBV11-3 and TRBJ2-7, is EAGVVQSPRYKIIEKKQPVAFWCNPISGHNTLYWYLQNLGQGPELLIRYENEEAVDDSQLPKDRFSAERLKGVDSTLKIQPAELGDSAVYLCASSSRQSVGYEQYFGPGTRLTVT.

This sequence joins TRBV11-2 and TRBJ1-3; 10 nucleotides match TRBD1. V gave up 5 bases and J gave up 5 bases; unmatched junction bases: 3. Germline CDR1 SGHAT, CDR2 FQNNGV. The CDR3 loop spans 14 amino acids. In DNA form, the CDR3 reads TGTGCCAGCAGCCCGGGACAGGGGCGAAACACCATATATTTT. Encoded protein: CASSPGQGRNTIYF.